Following are 19 T cell receptor beta chains from one sample sequenced in a study of T cells after yellow fever vaccination (dated by TCRdb to the late 2010s). Libraries were constructed by 5' RACE. TCRdb shows the sequencer as Illumina HiSeq 2500. TCRdb applied fastp at Q25 and MiXCR to the public reads, then kept only in-frame beta chains. A single entry per CDR3 protein holds the most common genes and DNA from its merged rows. The sample table contains some 600,000 distinct CDR3 sequences; only one count was recorded for roughly a sixth of them. 17% of the sample goes to the ten largest clones. The sample's treatment or condition label, decoded: live attenuated yellow fever vaccine strain. This material consisted of PBMCs, taken less than 6 days after the first yellow fever vaccination. These receptors were collected from a young man who received the YFV17D yellow fever vaccine.

The count of this clonotype is one. The J gene is TRBJ2-1, the V gene TRBV4-1; no reliable D call. With 4 bases removed from V and 4 bases from J, the gap between germline ends came to 11 bases. The CDR3 extends over 14 amino acids. The germline V gene encodes CDR1 MGHRA and CDR2 YSYEKL. In DNA form, the CDR3 reads TGCGCCAGCAGCCGAAAGGGCCCGTACAATGAGCAGTTCTTC. Its translation is CASSRKGPYNEQFF.

The chain carries TRBV19 and TRBJ1-2; D remains ambiguous. The V gene's germline CDR1 is LNHDA and CDR2 SQIVND (reference sequence). The CDR3 is 11 amino acids. Deletions cut 8 bases from V and 2 bases from J, with 6 bases between. This chain's CDR3 is CASDGNYGYTF. The CDR3 DNA follows: TGTGCCAGTGACGGGAACTATGGCTACACCTTC. The full variable domain, completed using reference TRBV19 and TRBJ1-2, is DGGITQSPKYLFRKEGQNVTLSCEQNLNHDAMYWYRQDPGQGLRLIYYSQIVNDFQKGDIAEGYSVSREKKESFPLTVTSAQKNPTAFYLCASDGNYGYTFGSGTRLTVV.

The chain joins TRBV7-9 to TRBJ1-1, with TRBD1 identical over 7 bases. Germline V CDR1 and CDR2: SEHNR, FQNEAQ (reference sequence). The CDR3 is 13 amino acids. The V segment lost 5 bases and the J segment 5 bases; nucleotides outside the gene matches: 5. The CDR3 here is CASSREQGTEAFF. The DNA for the CDR3 is TGTGCCAGCAGCCGAGAACAGGGGACTGAAGCTTTCTTT.

The chain carries TRBV20-1 and TRBJ1-5; D is perhaps TRBD1 (5 bases). This CDR3 contains 15 residues. The V and J ends lost 6 bases and 3 bases respectively, with 18 bases between them. The germline CDR1 and CDR2 sequences are DFQATT and SNEGSKA (reference sequence). The CDR3 region is CSAKRGGDFNQPQHF. CDR3 coding DNA: TGCAGTGCCAAGAGGGGCGGGGACTTCAATCAGCCCCAGCATTTT.

The chain carries TRBV21-1 and TRBJ2-5; the tabulated D call, TRBD2, remains unverified against the DNA. TRBV21-1 is tagged as a pseudogene. The CDR3 covers 19 residues. CDR3 residues: CASLHSATSLGSPGETQYF. In DNA, the CDR3 is TGTGCCAGCCTTCACTCGGCGACGTCTCTCGGGAGTCCGGGTGAGACCCAGTACTTC.

This clonotype was detected a few times. The V call is TRBV9, the J call TRBJ2-7; TRBD1 agrees at 11 bases. V lost 7 bases to trimming and J lost 3 bases; unmatched junction nucleotides: 0. Germline CDR1 reads SGDLS; CDR2 reads YYNGEE. CDR3 size: 12 residues. CDR3 sequence: CASGTGGYEQYF. The CDR3 region has the DNA TGTGCCAGCGGGACAGGGGGCTACGAGCAGTACTTC. The full variable domain, its missing parts supplied by reference TRBV9 and TRBJ2-7, is DSGVTQTPKHLITATGQRVTLRCSPRSGDLSVYWYQQSLDQGLQFLIQYYNGEERAKGNILERFSAQQFPDLHSELNLSSLELGDSALYFCASGTGGYEQYFGPGTRLTVT.

The chain couples TRBV18 to TRBJ2-3, with 8 bases matching TRBD1. The CDR3 runs 17 residues. Trimming took 3 bases from V and 1 from J; bases not matched to a gene: 9. CDR1 is KGHSH, CDR2 LQKENI, per germline. The CDR3 sequence is CASSPTRPGQGTDTQYF. CDR3 nucleotides: TGTGCCAGCTCACCGACTCGACCGGGACAGGGCACAGATACGCAGTATTTT.

A few counts support this clonotype. This sequence joins TRBV20-1 and TRBJ1-5; a possible D gene is TRBD1 (5 bases). The CDR3 contains 14 residues. Germline V CDR1 and CDR2: DFQATT, SNEGSKA (reference sequence). V was shortened by 6 bases and J by 0 bases, with 12 bases between the two germline ends. The CDR3 DNA reads TGCAGTGCAAGCGCAGGGTATAGCAATCAGCCCCAGCATTTT. Amino acids: CSASAGYSNQPQHF.

The V and J genes are TRBV3-1 and TRBJ2-7, with a weak D call TRBD1 (6 bases). Per the germline V gene, CDR1 is LGHDT and CDR2 is YNNKEL (reference sequence). Trimming left V 4 bases short and J 2 bases short, with 9 bases between. The CDR3 has 13 amino acids. CDR3 residues: CASSRRDTYEQYF. The CDR3 DNA follows: TGTGCCAGCAGCCGCCGGGACACCTACGAGCAGTACTTC.

This clonotype has just a few counts. The J gene is TRBJ1-2, the V gene TRBV3-1; maybe TRBD1 (6 bases). CDR1 and CDR2 (germline): LGHDT, YNNKEL (reference sequence). V was clipped by 6 bases and J by 6 bases, with 14 bases between them. This CDR3 has 13 residues. CDR3: CASSLNRANGYTF. DNA of the CDR3: TGTGCCAGCAGTCTAAACAGGGCTAATGGCTACACCTTC.

This clonotype was counted only a few times. The gene calls are TRBV15 and TRBJ2-7, with D uncertain. Looked up from germline, CDR1 is LNHNV and CDR2 is YYDKDF (reference sequence). This CDR3 contains 16 residues. V shed 0 bases and J shed 0 bases, with 12 bases lying between them. The CDR3 DNA reads as TGTGCCACCAGCAGAGATCCCTACTCGAGCTCCTACGAGCAGTACGTC. This gives the protein CATSRDPYSSSYEQYV.

The chain carries TRBV7-2 and TRBJ1-2, with 7 bases matching TRBD1. The CDR3 length is 15 residues. Trimming took 0 bases from V and 3 from J; bases not matched to a gene: 4. Germline values: CDR1 SGHTA, CDR2 FQGNSA. The CDR3, as DNA: TGTGCCAGCAGCTTAGCGGTAGGGGGCCACTATGGCTACACCTTC. Amino acids: CASSLAVGGHYGYTF.

The CDR3 sequence is CSAPRDGNNYGYTF. The CDR3 region has the DNA TGCAGTGCTCCCCGGGACGGCAATAACTATGGCTACACCTTC. J is TRBJ1-2 and V is TRBV20-1; D is perhaps TRBD1 (5 bases). Trimming left V 5 bases short and J 1 base short, with 14 bases between. There are 14 residues in the CDR3. Germline-derived CDR1 and CDR2 are DFQATT and SNEGSKA (reference sequence).

The chain's CDR3 is CASTPGPSAWETQYF. DNA of the CDR3: TGTGCCAGCACTCCGGGCCCCTCGGCTTGGGAGACCCAGTACTTC. The chain joins TRBV2 to TRBJ2-5; D uncertain. CDR3 size: 15 residues. Trimming took 7 bases from V and 5 from J, leaving 20 bases between them. Germline V CDR1 and CDR2: SNHLY, FYNNEI.

This clonotype is labeled as medium-sized (0.01 to 0.1%). The genes are TRBV23-1 and TRBJ2-7; D is undetermined. Being an ORF, TRBV23-1 has a function that is uncertain. The CDR3 totals 12 residues. V was trimmed by 0 bases and J by 4 bases, leaving 4 bases between them. The CDR3 sequence: CASSQSGYEQYF. For the CDR3, the DNA is TGCGCCAGCAGTCAATCAGGGTACGAGCAGTACTTC.

This clonotype has more than one count but fewer than ten. The chain carries TRBV6-1 and TRBJ1-1, with 9 bases that match TRBD1. The CDR3 has 16 residues. The germline V gene encodes CDR1 MNHNS and CDR2 SASEGT. V shed 6 bases, J shed 4 bases, and the junction held 12 bases outside the gene matches. Here the CDR3 reads CASRRNADRGGTEAFF. DNA for the CDR3: TGTGCCAGCAGGCGCAACGCCGACAGGGGGGGCACTGAAGCTTTCTTT.

The J gene is TRBJ2-6, the V gene TRBV9, with TRBD1 matching 7 bases. After removal of 6 bases from V and 4 bases from J, the junction contained 7 bases not matched to a gene. The CDR3 loop spans 15 amino acids. The germline V gene encodes CDR1 SGDLS and CDR2 YYNGEE. Written as DNA, the CDR3 is TGTGCCAGCACGCAGGGGGTATGGGGGGCCAACGTCCTGACTTTC. Translated: CASTQGVWGANVLTF.

In its sample, this clonotype was seen a few times. The CDR3: CASGQGRAVDTQPQHF. In DNA, the CDR3 is TGCGCCAGCGGACAGGGGAGGGCTGTTGATACGCAGCCCCAGCATTTT. The chain has TRBV5-1 and TRBJ1-5, with TRBD1 matching over 9 bases. With V trimmed by 7 bases and J by 7 bases, 15 bases remained unmatched. Germline assignment: CDR1 SGHRS and CDR2 YFSETQ. The CDR3 has 16 residues.

This clonotype was counted a few times. The chain links TRBV6-5 to TRBJ1-6; D is ambiguous. This CDR3 has 18 amino acids. CDR1 and CDR2 (germline): MNHEY, SVGAGI. V gave up 8 bases and J gave up 0 bases, with 20 bases separating them. The CDR3 loop is CASSITSPQSSYNSPLHF. The CDR3, as DNA: TGTGCCAGCTCGATTACGTCTCCGCAAAGCTCCTATAATTCACCCCTCCACTTT.